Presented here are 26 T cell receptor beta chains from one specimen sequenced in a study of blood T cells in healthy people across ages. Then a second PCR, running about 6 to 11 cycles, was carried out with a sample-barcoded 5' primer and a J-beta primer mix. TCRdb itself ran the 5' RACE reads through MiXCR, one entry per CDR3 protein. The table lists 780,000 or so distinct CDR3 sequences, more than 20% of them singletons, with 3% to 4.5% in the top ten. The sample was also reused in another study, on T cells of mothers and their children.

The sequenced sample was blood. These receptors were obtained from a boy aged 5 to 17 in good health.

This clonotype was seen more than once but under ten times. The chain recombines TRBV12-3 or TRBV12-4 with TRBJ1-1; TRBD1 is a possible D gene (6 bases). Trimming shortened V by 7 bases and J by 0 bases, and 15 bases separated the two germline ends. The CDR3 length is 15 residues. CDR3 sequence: CASNLGTIVNTEAFF. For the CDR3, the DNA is TGTGCCAGCAATCTAGGGACAATAGTGAACACTGAAGCTTTCTTT.

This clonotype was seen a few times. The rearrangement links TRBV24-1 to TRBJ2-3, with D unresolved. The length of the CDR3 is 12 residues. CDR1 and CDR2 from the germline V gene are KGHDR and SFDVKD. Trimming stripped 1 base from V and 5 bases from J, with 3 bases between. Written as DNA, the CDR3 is TGTGCCACCAGTGATTTTCAAGATACGCAGTATTTT. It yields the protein CATSDFQDTQYF.

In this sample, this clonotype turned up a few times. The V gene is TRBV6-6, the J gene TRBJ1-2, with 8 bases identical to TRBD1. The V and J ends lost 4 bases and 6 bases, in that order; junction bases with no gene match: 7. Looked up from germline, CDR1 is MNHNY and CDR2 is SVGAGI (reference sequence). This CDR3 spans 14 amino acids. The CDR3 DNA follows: TGTGCCAGCAGTTCCCACGGACAGGGCCATGGCTACACCTTC. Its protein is CASSSHGQGHGYTF.

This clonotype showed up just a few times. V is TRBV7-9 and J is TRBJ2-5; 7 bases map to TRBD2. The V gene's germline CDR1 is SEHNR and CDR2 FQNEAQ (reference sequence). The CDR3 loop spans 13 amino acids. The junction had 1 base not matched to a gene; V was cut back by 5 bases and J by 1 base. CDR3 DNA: TGTGCCAGCAGCGCGGGGGTCCAAGAGACCCAGTACTTC. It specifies CASSAGVQETQYF.

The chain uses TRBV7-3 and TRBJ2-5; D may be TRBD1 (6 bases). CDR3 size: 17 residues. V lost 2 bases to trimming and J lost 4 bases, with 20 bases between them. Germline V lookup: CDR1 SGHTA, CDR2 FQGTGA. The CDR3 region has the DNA TGTGCCAGCAGCTTAGGAGCTTTACAGGGCCTCCGAGAGACCCAGTACTTC. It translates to CASSLGALQGLRETQYF.

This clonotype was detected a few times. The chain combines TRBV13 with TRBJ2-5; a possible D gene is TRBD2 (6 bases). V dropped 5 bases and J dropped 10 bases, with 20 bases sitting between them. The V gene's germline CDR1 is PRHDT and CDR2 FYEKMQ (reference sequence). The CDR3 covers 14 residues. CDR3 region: CASSHAGPPGGQYF. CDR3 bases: TGTGCCAGCAGCCATGCCGGACCCCCCGGGGGCCAGTACTTC.

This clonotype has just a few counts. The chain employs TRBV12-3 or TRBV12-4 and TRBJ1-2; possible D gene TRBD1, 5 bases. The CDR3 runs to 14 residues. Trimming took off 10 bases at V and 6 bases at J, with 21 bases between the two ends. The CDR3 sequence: CAIIPRGVTDGYTF. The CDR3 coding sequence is TGTGCCATCATCCCCCGGGGCGTCACTGATGGCTACACCTTC.

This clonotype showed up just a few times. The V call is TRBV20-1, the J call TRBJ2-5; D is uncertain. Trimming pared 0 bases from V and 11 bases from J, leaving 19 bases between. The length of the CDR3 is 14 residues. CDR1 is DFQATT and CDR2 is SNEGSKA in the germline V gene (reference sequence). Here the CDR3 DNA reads TGCAGTGCTAGAGATCTCCAGAGCTCCTCGGAGCAGTACTTC. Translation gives CSARDLQSSSEQYF.

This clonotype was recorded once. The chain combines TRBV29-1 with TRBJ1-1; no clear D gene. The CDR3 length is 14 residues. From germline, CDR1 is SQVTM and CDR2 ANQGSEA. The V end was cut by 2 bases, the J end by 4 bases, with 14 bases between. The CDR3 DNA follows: TGCAGCGTTGAACAGCAAGAATTACCCACTGAAGCTTTCTTT. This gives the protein CSVEQQELPTEAFF.

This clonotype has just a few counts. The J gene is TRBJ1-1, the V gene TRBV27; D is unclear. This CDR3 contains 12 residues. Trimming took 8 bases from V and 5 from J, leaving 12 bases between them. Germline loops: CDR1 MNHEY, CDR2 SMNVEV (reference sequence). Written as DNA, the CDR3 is TGTGCCAGCGCCAAGGGAAAGACTGAAGCTTTCTTT. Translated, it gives CASAKGKTEAFF.

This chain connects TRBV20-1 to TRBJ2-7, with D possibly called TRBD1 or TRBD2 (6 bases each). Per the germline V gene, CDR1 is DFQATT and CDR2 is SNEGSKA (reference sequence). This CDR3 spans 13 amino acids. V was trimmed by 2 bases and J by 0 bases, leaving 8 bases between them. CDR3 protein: CSARSGASYEQYF. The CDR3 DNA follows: TGCAGTGCTAGATCGGGGGCCTCCTACGAGCAGTACTTC.

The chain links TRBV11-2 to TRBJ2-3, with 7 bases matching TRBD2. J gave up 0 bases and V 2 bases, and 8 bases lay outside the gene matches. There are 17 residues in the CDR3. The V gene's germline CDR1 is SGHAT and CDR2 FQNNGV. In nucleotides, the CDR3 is TGTGCCAGCAGCTTAATGTCTAGCGGAGCTAGCACAGATACGCAGTATTTT. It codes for CASSLMSSGASTDTQYF.

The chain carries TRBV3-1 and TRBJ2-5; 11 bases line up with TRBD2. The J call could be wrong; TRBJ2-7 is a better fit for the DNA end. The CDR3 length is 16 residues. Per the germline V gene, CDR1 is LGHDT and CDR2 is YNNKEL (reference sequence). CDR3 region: CASSQVASGRPYEQYF. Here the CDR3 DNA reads TGTGCCAGCAGCCAAGTTGCTAGCGGGAGGCCCTACGAGCAGTACTTC.

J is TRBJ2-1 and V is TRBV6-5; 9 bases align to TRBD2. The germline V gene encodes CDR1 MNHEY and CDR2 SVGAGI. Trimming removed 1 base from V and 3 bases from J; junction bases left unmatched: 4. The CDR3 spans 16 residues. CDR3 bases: TGTGCCAGCAGTTACTACGCGGGGGGGCGCTACAATGAGCAGTTCTTC. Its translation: CASSYYAGGRYNEQFF.

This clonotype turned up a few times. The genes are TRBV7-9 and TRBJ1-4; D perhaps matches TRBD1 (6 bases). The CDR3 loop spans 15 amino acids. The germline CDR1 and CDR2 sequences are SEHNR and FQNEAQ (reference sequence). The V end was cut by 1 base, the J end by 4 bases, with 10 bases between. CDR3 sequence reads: CASSLEGTLNEKLFF. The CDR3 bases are TGTGCCAGCAGCTTAGAAGGGACACTTAATGAAAAACTGTTTTTT. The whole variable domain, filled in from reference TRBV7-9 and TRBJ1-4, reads DTGVSQNPRHKITKRGQNVTFRCDPISEHNRLYWYRQTLGQGPEFLTYFQNEAQLEKSRLLSDRFSAERPKGSFSTLEIQRTEQGDSAMYLCASSLEGTLNEKLFFGSGTQLSVL.

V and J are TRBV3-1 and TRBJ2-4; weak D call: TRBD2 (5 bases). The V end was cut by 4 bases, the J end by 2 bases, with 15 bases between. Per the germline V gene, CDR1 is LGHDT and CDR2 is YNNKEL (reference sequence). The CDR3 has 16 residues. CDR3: CASSLSLGSTKNIQYF. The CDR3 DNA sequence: TGTGCCAGCAGCCTATCACTAGGTTCTACCAAAAACATTCAGTACTTC.

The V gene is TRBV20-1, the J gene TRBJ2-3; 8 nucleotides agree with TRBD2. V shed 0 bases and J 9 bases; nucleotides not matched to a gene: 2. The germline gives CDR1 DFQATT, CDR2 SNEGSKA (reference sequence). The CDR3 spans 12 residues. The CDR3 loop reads CSAREGLDTQYF. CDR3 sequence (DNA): TGCAGTGCTAGAGAGGGACTAGACACGCAGTATTTT.

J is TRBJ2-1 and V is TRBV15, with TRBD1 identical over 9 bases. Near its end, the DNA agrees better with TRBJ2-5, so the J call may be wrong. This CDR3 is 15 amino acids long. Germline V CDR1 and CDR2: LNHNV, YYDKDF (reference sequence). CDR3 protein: CATSFGQGSDETQYF. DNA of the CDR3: TGTGCCACCAGCTTCGGACAGGGGTCCGACGAGACCCAGTACTTC.

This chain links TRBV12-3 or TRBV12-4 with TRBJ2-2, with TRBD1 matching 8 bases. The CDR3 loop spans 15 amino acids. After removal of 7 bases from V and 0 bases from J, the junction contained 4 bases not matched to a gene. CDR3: CASTPGQANTGELFF. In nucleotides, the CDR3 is TGTGCCAGCACCCCGGGACAGGCGAACACCGGGGAGCTGTTTTTT.

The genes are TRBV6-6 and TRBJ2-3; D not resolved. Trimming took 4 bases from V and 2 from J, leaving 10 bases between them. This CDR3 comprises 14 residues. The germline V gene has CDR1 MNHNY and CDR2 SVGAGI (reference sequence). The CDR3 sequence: CASSWSPLTDTQYF. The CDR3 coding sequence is TGTGCCAGCAGTTGGTCCCCCCTCACAGATACGCAGTATTTT.

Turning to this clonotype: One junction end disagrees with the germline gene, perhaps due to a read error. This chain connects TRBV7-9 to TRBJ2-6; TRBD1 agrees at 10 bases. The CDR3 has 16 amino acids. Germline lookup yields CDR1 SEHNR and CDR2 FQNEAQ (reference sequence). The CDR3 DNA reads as TGCGCCCCCGACAGGGGGCTTGTTAACAGGGCCAACGTCCTGACTTTC. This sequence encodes CAPDRGLVNRANVLTF. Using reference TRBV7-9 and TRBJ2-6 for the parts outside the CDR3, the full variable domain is DTGVSQNPRHKITKRGQNVTFRCDPISEHNRLYWYRQTLGQGPEFLTYFQNEAQLEKSRLLSDRFSAERPKGSFSTLEIQRTEQGDSAMYLCAPDRGLVNRANVLTFGAGSRLTVL.

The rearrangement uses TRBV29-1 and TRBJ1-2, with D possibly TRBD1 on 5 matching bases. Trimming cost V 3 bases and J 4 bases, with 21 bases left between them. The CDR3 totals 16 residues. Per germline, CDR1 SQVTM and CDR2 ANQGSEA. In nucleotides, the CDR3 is TGCAGCGTTGACCAGGAGGGAGGGACCGAACTCTATGGCTACACCTTC. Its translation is CSVDQEGGTELYGYTF.

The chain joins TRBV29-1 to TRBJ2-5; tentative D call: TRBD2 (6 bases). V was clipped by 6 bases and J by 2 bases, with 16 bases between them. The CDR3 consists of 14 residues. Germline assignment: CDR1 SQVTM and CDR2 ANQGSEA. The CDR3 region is CSVSPGDQQETQYF. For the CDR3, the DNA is TGCAGCGTGTCCCCGGGGGACCAACAAGAGACCCAGTACTTC.

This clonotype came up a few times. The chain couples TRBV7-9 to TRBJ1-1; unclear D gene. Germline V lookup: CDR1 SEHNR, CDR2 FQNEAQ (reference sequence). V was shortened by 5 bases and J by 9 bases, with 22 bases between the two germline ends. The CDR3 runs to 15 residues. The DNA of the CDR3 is TGTGCCAGCAGCCCCCAAAGTTTGCAGGACCTTCAAGCTTTCTTT. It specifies CASSPQSLQDLQAFF.

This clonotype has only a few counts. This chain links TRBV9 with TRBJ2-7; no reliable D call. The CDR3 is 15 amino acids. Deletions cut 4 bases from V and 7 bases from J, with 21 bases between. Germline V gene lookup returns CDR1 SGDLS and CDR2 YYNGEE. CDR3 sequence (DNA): TGTGCCAGCAGCCCCTCGGACGGCACCCCCAAAGAGCAGTACTTC. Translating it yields CASSPSDGTPKEQYF.

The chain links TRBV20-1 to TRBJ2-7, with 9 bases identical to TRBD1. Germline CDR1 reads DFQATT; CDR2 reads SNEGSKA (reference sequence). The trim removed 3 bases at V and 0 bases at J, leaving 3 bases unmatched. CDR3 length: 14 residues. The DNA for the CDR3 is TGCAGTGCTAGTGGGGACAGGGTCTCCTACGAGCAGTACTTC. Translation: CSASGDRVSYEQYF.